The present TCR beta chain was sequenced within a study of blood T cell repertoires in COVID-19. At the level of the study: Some COVID-19 samples were acute and others convalescent; all came from the United States, Italy and Spain.

From germline, CDR1 is SEHNR and CDR2 FQNEAQ (reference sequence). This CDR3 comprises 14 residues. Between the trimmed V and J ends, which lost 5 bases and 4 bases, there was a span of 12 bases. Assay used: immunoSEQ multiplex PCR; TCRdb lists only in-frame clones, some missing. The sample includes some 180,000 clones, approximately 80% of them seen just once. Participants classified as exposed had met a COVID-19 case within 2 weeks before study entry. The receptor comes from a man in his 60s who had been exposed to COVID-19. The chain combines TRBV7-9 with TRBJ1-5, with D possibly TRBD1 on 5 matching bases. The sample was PBMCs or T cells enriched from blood (not recorded which). CDR3 sequence (DNA): TGTGCCAGCAGCCGCGGGGGAGAAAATCAGCCCCAGCATTTT. As protein: CASSRGGENQPQHF.